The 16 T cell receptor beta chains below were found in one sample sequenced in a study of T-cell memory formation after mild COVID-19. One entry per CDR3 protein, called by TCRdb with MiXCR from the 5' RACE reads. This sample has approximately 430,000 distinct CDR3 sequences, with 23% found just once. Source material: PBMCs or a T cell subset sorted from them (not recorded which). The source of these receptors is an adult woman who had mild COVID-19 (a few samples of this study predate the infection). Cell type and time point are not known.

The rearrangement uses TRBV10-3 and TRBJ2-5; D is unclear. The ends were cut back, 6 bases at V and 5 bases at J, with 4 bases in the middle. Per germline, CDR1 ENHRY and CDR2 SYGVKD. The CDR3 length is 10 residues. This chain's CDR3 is CAISQETQYF. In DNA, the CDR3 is TGTGCCATCAGCCAGGAGACCCAGTACTTC.

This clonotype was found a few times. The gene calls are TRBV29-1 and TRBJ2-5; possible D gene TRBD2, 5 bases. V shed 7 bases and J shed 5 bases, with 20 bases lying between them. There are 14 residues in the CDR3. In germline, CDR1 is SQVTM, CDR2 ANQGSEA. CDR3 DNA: TGCAGCGGTTACACGGGGTTTTTGGTGGAGACCCAGTACTTC. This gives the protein CSGYTGFLVETQYF.

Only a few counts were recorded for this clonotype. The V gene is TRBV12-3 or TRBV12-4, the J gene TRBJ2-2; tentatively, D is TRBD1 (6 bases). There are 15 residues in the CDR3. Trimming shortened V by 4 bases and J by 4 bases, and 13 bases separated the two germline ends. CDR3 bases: TGTGCCAGCAGTTCCCCGCGCAGGGGCACCGGGGAGCTGTTTTTT. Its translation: CASSSPRRGTGELFF.

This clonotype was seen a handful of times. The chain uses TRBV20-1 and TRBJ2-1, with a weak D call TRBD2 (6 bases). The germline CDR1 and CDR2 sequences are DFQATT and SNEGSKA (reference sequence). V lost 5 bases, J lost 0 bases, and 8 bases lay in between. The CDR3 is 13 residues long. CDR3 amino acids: CSAERASYNEQFF. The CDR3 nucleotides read TGCAGTGCTGAGCGGGCCTCCTACAATGAGCAGTTCTTC.

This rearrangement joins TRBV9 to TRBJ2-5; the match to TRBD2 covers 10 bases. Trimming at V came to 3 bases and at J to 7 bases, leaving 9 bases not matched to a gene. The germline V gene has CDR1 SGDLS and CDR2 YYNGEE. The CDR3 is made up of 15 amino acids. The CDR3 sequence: CASSEGSGRAGTQYF. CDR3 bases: TGTGCCAGCAGCGAGGGGAGCGGGAGGGCAGGGACCCAGTACTTC.

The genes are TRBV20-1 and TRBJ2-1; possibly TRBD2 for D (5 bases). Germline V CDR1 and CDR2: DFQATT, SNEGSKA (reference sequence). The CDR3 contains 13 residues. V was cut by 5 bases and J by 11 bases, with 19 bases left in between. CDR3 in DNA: TGCAGTGCTGACTCTAATGAGGGTTCGAAGCAGTTCTTC. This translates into CSADSNEGSKQFF.

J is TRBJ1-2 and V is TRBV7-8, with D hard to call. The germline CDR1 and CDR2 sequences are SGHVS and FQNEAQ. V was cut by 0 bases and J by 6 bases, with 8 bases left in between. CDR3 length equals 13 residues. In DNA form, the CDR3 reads TGTGCCAGCAGCTTAGCTAGAAACCATGGCTACACCTTC. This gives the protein CASSLARNHGYTF.

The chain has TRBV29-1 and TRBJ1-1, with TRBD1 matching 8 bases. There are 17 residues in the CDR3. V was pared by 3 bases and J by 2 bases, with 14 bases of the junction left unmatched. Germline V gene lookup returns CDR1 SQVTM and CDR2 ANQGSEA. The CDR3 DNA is TGCAGCGTTGACCCCGACAGGGGTCATTACATCAACACTGAAGCTTTCTTT. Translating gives CSVDPDRGHYINTEAFF.

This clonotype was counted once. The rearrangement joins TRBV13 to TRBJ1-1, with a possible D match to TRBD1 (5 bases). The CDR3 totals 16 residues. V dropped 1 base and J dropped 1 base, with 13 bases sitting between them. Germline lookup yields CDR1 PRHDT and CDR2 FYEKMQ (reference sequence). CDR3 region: CASSLAPGPTNTEAFF. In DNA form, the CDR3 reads TGTGCCAGCAGCTTAGCCCCGGGACCGACGAACACTGAAGCTTTCTTT.

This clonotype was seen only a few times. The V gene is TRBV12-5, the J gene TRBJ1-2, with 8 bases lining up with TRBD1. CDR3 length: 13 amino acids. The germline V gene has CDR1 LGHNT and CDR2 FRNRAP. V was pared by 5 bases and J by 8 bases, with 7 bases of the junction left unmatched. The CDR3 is CASGPGTGEGYTF. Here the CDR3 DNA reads TGTGCTAGTGGTCCGGGGACAGGTGAAGGCTACACCTTC.

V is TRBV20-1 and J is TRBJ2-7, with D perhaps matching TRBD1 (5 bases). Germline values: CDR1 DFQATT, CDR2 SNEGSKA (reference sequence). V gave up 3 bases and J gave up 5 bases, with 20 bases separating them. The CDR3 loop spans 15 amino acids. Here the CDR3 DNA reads TGCAGTGCTAGGGTCACGACCACAGGATACCACGAGCAGTACTTC. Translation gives CSARVTTTGYHEQYF.

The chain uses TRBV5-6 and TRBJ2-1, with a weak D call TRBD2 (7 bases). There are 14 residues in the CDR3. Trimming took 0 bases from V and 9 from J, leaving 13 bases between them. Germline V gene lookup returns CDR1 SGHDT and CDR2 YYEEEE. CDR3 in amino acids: CASSLGGGSGEQFF. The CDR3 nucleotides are TGTGCCAGCAGCTTGGGCGGGGGCAGCGGTGAGCAGTTCTTC.

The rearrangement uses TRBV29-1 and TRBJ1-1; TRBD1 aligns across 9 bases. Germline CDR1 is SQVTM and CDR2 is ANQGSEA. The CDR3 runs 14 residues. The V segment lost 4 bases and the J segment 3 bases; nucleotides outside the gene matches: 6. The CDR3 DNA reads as TGCAGCGTTGGCGGGACAGGGTTGTACACTGAAGCTTTCTTT. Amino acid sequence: CSVGGTGLYTEAFF.

This chain's CDR3 is CASSQDRPSGRGTGELFF. Written as DNA, the CDR3 is TGCGCCAGCAGCCAAGATCGCCCTAGCGGGAGGGGAACCGGGGAGCTGTTTTTT. The chain has TRBV4-3 and TRBJ2-2, with 12 bases identical to TRBD2. J gave up 5 bases and V 0 bases, and 7 bases lay outside the gene matches. The germline CDR1 and CDR2 sequences are LGHNA and YSLEER. This CDR3 spans 18 amino acids.

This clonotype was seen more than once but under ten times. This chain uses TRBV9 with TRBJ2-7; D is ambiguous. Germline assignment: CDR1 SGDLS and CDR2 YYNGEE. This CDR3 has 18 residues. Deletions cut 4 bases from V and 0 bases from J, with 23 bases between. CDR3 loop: CASSPWRGSAYSSYEQYF. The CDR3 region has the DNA TGTGCCAGCAGCCCGTGGAGAGGAAGCGCCTATAGCTCCTACGAGCAGTACTTC.

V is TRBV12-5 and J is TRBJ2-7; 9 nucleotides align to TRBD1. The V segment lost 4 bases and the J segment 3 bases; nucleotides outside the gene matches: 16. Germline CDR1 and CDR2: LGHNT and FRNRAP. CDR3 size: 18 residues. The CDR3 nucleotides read TGTGCTAGTGGTTCGACCCAACTAAGACAGGGGGGCGACTACGAGCAGTACTTC. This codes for CASGSTQLRQGGDYEQYF. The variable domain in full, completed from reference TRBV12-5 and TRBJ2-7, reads DARVTQTPRHKVTEMGQEVTMRCQPILGHNTVFWYRQTMMQGLELLAYFRNRAPLDDSGMPKDRFSAEMPDATLATLKIQPSEPRDSAVYFCASGSTQLRQGGDYEQYFGPGTRLTVT.